This T cell receptor (beta chain) is drawn from a study of cytotoxic CD8 clonotypes in ibrutinib-treated CLL. Whole-study context: Response material was collected after a median around 12 months of treatment, range 6 to 36. Overall study results and limits: Lymph node repertoires were not studied, and sampling times were unmatched.

This clone occurred a few times. The antigen is undetermined. Between the trimmed V and J ends, which lost 6 bases and 0 bases, there was a span of 2 bases. Germline V CDR1 and CDR2: SGHTA, FQGNSA. The CDR3 contains 11 residues. Libraries were prepared by immunoSEQ multiplex PCR; TCRdb keeps only in-frame clonotypes and omits some of them. The sample holds approximately 120,000 clones, 58% seen once. The chain uses TRBV7-2 and TRBJ2-5; no definite D call. The input for sequencing was PBMCs, taken after 24 months of ibrutinib treatment. This TCR was sampled from a human donor with chronic lymphocytic leukemia. The CDR3 sequence: CASRNQETQYF. CDR3 nucleotide sequence: TGTGCCAGCAGGAACCAAGAGACCCAGTACTTC. Full variable domain (rest looked up from reference TRBV7-2 and TRBJ2-5): GAGVSQSPSNKVTEKGKDVELRCDPISGHTALYWYRQSLGQGLEFLIYFQGNSAPDKSGLPSDRFSAERTGGSVSTLTIQRTQQEDSAVYLCASRNQETQYFGPGTRLLVL.